This TCR beta chain was observed in a study of blood T cell repertoires in COVID-19. The data were produced by immunoSEQ multiplex PCR, yet TCRdb's version contains in-frame clones alone and is incomplete. The data show 360,000 or so clones, 87% seen once. Per the germline V gene, CDR1 is MDHEN and CDR2 is SYDVKM. V gave up 6 bases and J gave up 3 bases, with 14 bases separating them. The CDR3 has 14 amino acids. Residents of about two dozen US areas, aged roughly 18 to 95 years, made up the participants. The TCR sequence derives from a woman in her 30s who had recovered from COVID-19. The V call is TRBV28, the J call TRBJ1-2, with a tentative D call TRBD1 (6 bases). The sequencing sample was made of PBMCs or T cells enriched from blood (not recorded which). CDR3 residues: CASSTIRGYYGYTF. In nucleotides, the CDR3 is TGTGCCAGCAGCACCATAAGGGGGTACTATGGCTACACCTTC.